The rows below give T cell receptor beta chains drawn from one sample of a study of blood T cell repertoires in COVID-19. Profiling relied on immunoSEQ multiplex PCR, and the TCRdb table lists in-frame clones only, not all of them. The sample lists about 120,000 clones; roughly nine tenths were seen once. Material: peripheral blood. These receptor sequences come from a human donor with active COVID-19. The donor label of this sample is uncertain. The CDR3 runs from the conserved cysteine through the conserved F or W. The D gene is left open where the match is weak. The size entry is marked missing in some rows and otherwise reads once, few, many or a size class.

NA | TRBJ2-3 | TRBV4-3 | few | TGCGCCAGCAGCCAAGGTCCGGGACATTTTAGCACAGATACGCAGTATTTT | CASSQGPGHFSTDTQYF
NA | TRBJ1-4 | TRBV4-1 | NA | TGCGCCAGCAGCCAAGGCCCCGGGACACTCTCTGAAAAACTGTTTTTT | CASSQGPGTLSEKLFF
TRBD1 | TRBJ1-6 | TRBV5-1 | NA | TGCGCCAGCAGCTTGGAAGACAGGGATAGGTCACCCCTCCACTTT | CASSLEDRDRSPLHF
TRBD2 | TRBJ2-7 | TRBV27 | NA | TGTGCCAGCAGTCCACGACTAGCGGGGGGCTACGAGCAGTACTTC | CASSPRLAGGYEQYF
TRBD1 | TRBJ2-7 | TRBV19 | NA | TGTGCCAGTAGGCCCGGGACAGCACACGGAGAGCAGTACTTC | CASRPGTAHGEQYF
TRBD1 | TRBJ2-6 | TRBV19 | NA | TGTGCCAGTAGTCCTGGACAGGGGAGCCTTAGAGTTGGGGCCAACGTCCTGACTTTC | CASSPGQGSLRVGANVLTF
NA | TRBJ1-5 | TRBV15 | NA | TGTGCCACCAGCCGAGGGCGGGAGGGTCAGCCCCAGCATTTT | CATSRGREGQPQHF
NA | TRBJ1-2 | TRBV5-4 | NA | TGTGCCAGCACTTTTCGGGGGGGTGGAGAAGGCTACACCTTC | CASTFRGGGEGYTF
TRBD1 | TRBJ1-2 | TRBV28 | once | TGTGCCAGCAGTTTATACGGGGCAGGGGGCGCGGACTACACCTTC | CASSLYGAGGADYTF
TRBD1 | TRBJ2-7 | TRBV27 | NA | TGTGCCAGCAGACGATCGGGACAGCCCTACGAGCAGTACTTC | CASRRSGQPYEQYF
TRBD1 | TRBJ2-3 | TRBV24-1 | NA | TGTGCCACCAGTGATACGGGACAGGTCACAGATACGCAGTATTTT | CATSDTGQVTDTQYF
NA | TRBJ2-1 | TRBV6-4 | NA | TGTGCCAGCAGTGACTGGGGGGGGCCCAACAATGAGCAGTTCTTC | CASSDWGGPNNEQFF
NA | TRBJ2-3 | TRBV12-1 | NA | TGTGCCAGCAGCTTTGAGGCGGGGAGCACAGATACGCAGTATTTT | CASSFEAGSTDTQYF
NA | TRBJ2-5 | TRBV10-2 | once | TGCGCCAGCAGTGAGTCGAGGGGGGAGACCCAGTACTTC | CASSESRGETQYF
TRBD1 | TRBJ1-2 | TRBV19 | NA | TGTGCCAGTAGTCCACAGGGGGCTAACTATGGCTACACCTTC | CASSPQGANYGYTF
NA | TRBJ1-5 | TRBV6-2/TRBV6-3 | NA | TGTGCCAGCAGTTCACTTCCAAGACCAGACAGGTTTAATCAGCCCCAGCATTTT | CASSSLPRPDRFNQPQHF
NA | TRBJ1-5 | TRBV19 | NA | TGTGCCAGTCGTACGGGACACCTGCTAGAGGAGCCCCAGCATTTT | CASRTGHLLEEPQHF
TRBD1 | TRBJ2-7 | TRBV11-2 | NA | TGTGCCAGCAGCTCTTTATCCGGGACAGGGAAGTACTTC | CASSSLSGTGKYF
NA | TRBJ2-3 | TRBV5-4 | NA | TGTGCCAGCAGCTTGCCAGGGGGCACAGATACGCAGTATTTT | CASSLPGGTDTQYF
TRBD1 | TRBJ2-2 | TRBV10-2 | NA | TGCGCCAGCAGGACAGGGACAGTCACCGGGGAGCTGTTTTTT | CASRTGTVTGELFF
NA | TRBJ1-1 | TRBV30 | NA | TGTGCCTGGTCCCATAGGGGGAAGGGCACTGAAGCTTTCTTT | CAWSHRGKGTEAFF
NA | TRBJ2-3 | TRBV4-3 | NA | TGCGCCAGCAGCCCTGGGACTTACACAGATACGCAGTATTTT | CASSPGTYTDTQYF
TRBD1 | TRBJ1-2 | TRBV27 | once | TGTGCCGCTAGGGGGCCGCGAGGCTACACCTTC | CAARGPRGYTF
TRBD1 | TRBJ1-1 | TRBV14 | NA | TGTGCCAGCAGCCAAGAAAACAGGGGCACTGAAGCTTTCTTT | CASSQENRGTEAFF
TRBD1 | TRBJ2-7 | TRBV27 | NA | TGTGCCAGCAGTCCCGCCCGGACAGGGGGGTACGAGCAGTACTTC | CASSPARTGGYEQYF
TRBD2 | TRBJ2-1 | TRBV2 | NA | TGTGCCAGCGGGCGGGGGGACTACAATGAGCAGTTCTTC | CASGRGDYNEQFF
TRBD1 | TRBJ1-2 | TRBV4-3 | NA | TGCGCCAGCAGCCAAGCCGCAGGGGGATATGGCTACACCTTC | CASSQAAGGYGYTF
TRBD1 | TRBJ1-2 | TRBV6-6 | NA | TGTGCCAGCAGTTACTCGACAGGGGCCCTGGGTGGCTACACCTTC | CASSYSTGALGGYTF
TRBD1 | TRBJ1-1 | TRBV5-4 | NA | TGTGCCAGCAGCTTGACAGGGGGGACTGAAGCTTTCTTT | CASSLTGGTEAFF
TRBD2 | TRBJ2-5 | TRBV24-1 | NA | TGTGCCACCGGGACTAGCAGTGAGACCCAGTACTTC | CATGTSSETQYF
NA | TRBJ2-2 | TRBV5-1 | NA | TGCGCCAGCAGGAATAGCGGCGCGAACACCGGGGAGCTGTTTTTT | CASRNSGANTGELFF
NA | TRBJ1-1 | TRBV11-2 | NA | TGTGCCAGCAGCCCGGGCGCAGGGTTGAACACTGAAGCTTTCTTT | CASSPGAGLNTEAFF
TRBD1 | TRBJ1-5 | TRBV4-1 | NA | TGCGCCAGCAGCCAAACGACAGGGGGCGGATACGATCAGCCCCAGCATTTT | CASSQTTGGGYDQPQHF
NA | TRBJ2-2 | TRBV6-6 | NA | TGTGCCAGCAGTTCTCGGACATGGGAGCTGTTTTTT | CASSSRTWELFF
NA | TRBJ2-7 | TRBV12-1 | NA | TGTGCCAGCAGCTTCCCCCTGCGGAGGGATTCCTACGAGCAGTACTTC | CASSFPLRRDSYEQYF
TRBD1 | TRBJ2-7 | TRBV6-2/TRBV6-3 | NA | TGTGCCAGCAGTTCGGGAAAACGGGACAGGGGTTACGAGCAGTACTTC | CASSSGKRDRGYEQYF
NA | TRBJ1-1 | TRBV28 | NA | TGTGCCAGCAGTTTAACACAGAACAGTTTCGAGTTT | CASSLTQNSFEF
TRBD1 | TRBJ1-2 | TRBV18 | NA | TGTGCCAGCTCACCATTGGGACAGGGGGCTCTCTATGGCTACACCTTC | CASSPLGQGALYGYTF
NA | TRBJ1-5 | TRBV2 | NA | TGTGCCAGCAGTCTACAGGGACCAAGCAATCAGCCCCAGCATTTT | CASSLQGPSNQPQHF
NA | TRBJ2-3 | TRBV19 | NA | TGTGCCAGTAACGAACGGGGGGCGAATACGCAGTATTTT | CASNERGANTQYF
NA | TRBJ2-3 | TRBV18 | NA | TGTGCCAGCTCACCACCCGGACAGTTCACAGATACGCAGTATTTT | CASSPPGQFTDTQYF
TRBD2 | TRBJ2-1 | TRBV19 | NA | TGTGCCAGTAGTACTTGGCGGGGGACTAACGAGCAGTTCTTC | CASSTWRGTNEQFF
NA | TRBJ2-6 | TRBV5-1 | NA | TGCGCCAGCAGCTTAAAGCTCGACAGGACAAGAGGCTCTGGGGCCAACGTCCTGACTTTC | CASSLKLDRTRGSGANVLTF
TRBD2 | TRBJ2-3 | TRBV7-3 | NA | TGTGCCAGCAGCCCTCCGGGACTAGCGGGGGGCACAGATACGCAGTATTTT | CASSPPGLAGGTDTQYF
NA | TRBJ2-7 | TRBV27 | NA | TGTGCCAGCAGTACGCAGGGTTCCTACGAGCAGTACTTC | CASSTQGSYEQYF
TRBD1 | TRBJ2-7 | TRBV19 | NA | TGTGCCAGTAGTAAGGGTATGGGGACAGGTTTCTACGAGCAGTACTTC | CASSKGMGTGFYEQYF